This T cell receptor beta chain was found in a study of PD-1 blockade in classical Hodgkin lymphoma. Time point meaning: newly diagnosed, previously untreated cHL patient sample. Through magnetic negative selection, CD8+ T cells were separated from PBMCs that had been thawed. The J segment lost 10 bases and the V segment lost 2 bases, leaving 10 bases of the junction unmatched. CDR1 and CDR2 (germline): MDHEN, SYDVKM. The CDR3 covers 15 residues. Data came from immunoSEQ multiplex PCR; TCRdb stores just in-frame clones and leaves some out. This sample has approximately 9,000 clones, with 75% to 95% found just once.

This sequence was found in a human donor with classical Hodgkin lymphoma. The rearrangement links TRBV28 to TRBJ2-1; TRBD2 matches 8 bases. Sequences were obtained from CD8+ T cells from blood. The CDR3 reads CASSLGAGGRKEQFF. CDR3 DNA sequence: TGTGCCAGCAGTTTAGGGGCGGGGGGACGTAAAGAGCAGTTCTTC.